These 6 T cell receptor beta chains came from one sample sequenced in a study of read filtering for tumor transcriptome and immune sequencing. From about 400 ng of RNA, a library with molecular barcoded alpha/delta and beta/gamma adaptors was made. TCRdb re-derived calls from the reads in MiXCR, one entry per CDR3 protein. The data hold around 35,000 distinct CDR3 sequences, with approximately 15% observed a single time. The sequencing sample was made of a population of CD138-negative cells sorted from bone marrow. These receptors were obtained from a donor aged 40 or older with multiple myeloma.

This clonotype was found many times. The chain recombines TRBV12-3 or TRBV12-4 with TRBJ2-1; 10 bases fit TRBD2. The CDR3 spans 14 residues. J lost 6 bases, V lost 7 bases, and 6 bases had no gene match. CDR3 loop: CASIRAGGPNEQFF. The CDR3 coding sequence is TGTGCCAGCATCCGAGCGGGAGGGCCCAATGAGCAGTTCTTC.

This clonotype was counted a few times. V and J are TRBV6-1 and TRBJ1-1; a possible D gene is TRBD1 (5 bases). The germline V gene encodes CDR1 MNHNS and CDR2 SASEGT. The CDR3 runs 11 residues. Trimming shortened V by 3 bases and J by 12 bases, and 11 bases separated the two germline ends. This chain's CDR3 is CASSDPGVTFF. DNA of the CDR3: TGTGCCAGCAGTGATCCGGGGGTAACTTTCTTT.

This clonotype has a count of ten or more. V usage is TRBV29-1 and J usage is TRBJ1-1; 10 bases line up with TRBD1. Germline V gene lookup returns CDR1 SQVTM and CDR2 ANQGSEA. After removal of 1 base from V and 5 bases from J, the junction contained 1 base not matched to a gene. The CDR3 loop spans 13 amino acids. CDR3 coding DNA: TGCAGCGTTGAAGCGGGACAGGGGACTGAAGCTTTCTTT. Its translation is CSVEAGQGTEAFF.

The table lists this clonotype with many counts. The rearrangement uses TRBV4-3 and TRBJ2-2, with TRBD1 identical over 9 bases. V lost 2 bases to trimming and J lost 4 bases; unmatched junction nucleotides: 5. Germline V lookup: CDR1 LGHNA, CDR2 YSLEER. CDR3 size: 16 residues. The CDR3 region has the DNA TGCGCCAGCAGCCAACAACAGGGGGCTGGCACCGGGGAGCTGTTTTTT. It codes for CASSQQQGAGTGELFF.

Many counts were recorded for this clonotype. CDR3 sequence: CACRQGPRFSTQYF. The CDR3 nucleotides read TGTGCCTGCCGCCAGGGACCCCGGTTTAGTACGCAGTATTTT. This chain links TRBV30 with TRBJ2-3, with D perhaps assigned TRBD1 or TRBD2 (5 bases each). CDR3 length: 14 residues. Per the germline V gene, CDR1 is GTSNPN and CDR2 is SVGIG (reference sequence). Between the trimmed V and J ends, which lost 6 bases and 8 bases, there was a span of 21 bases.

This clonotype has a count of ten or more. J is TRBJ2-2 and V is TRBV20-1, with a possible D match to TRBD1 (5 bases). The CDR3 covers 14 residues. Germline lookup yields CDR1 DFQATT and CDR2 SNEGSKA (reference sequence). The V and J ends lost 3 bases and 7 bases respectively, with 15 bases between them. DNA for the CDR3: TGCAGTGCTAGGATCAGGGAAAAAGGCGGGGAGCTGTTTTTT. This translates into CSARIREKGGELFF.